The 21 T cell receptor beta chains in this list originate from one sample, sequenced in a study of cytomegalovirus exposure and HLA in healthy donors. PCR primers comprised 60 Vbeta and 13 Jbeta primers. TCRdb's table, derived via immunoSEQ multiplex PCR, lists solely in-frame clones and lacks some. The profile shows over 100,000 clones, around 64% of them singletons. Sequenced sample: PBMCs. The receptors were sampled from a woman in her thirties in good health and CMV-seronegative.

Turning to this clone: The same CDR3 is also encoded by other DNA sequences in this sample. The chain is built from TRBV7-9 and TRBJ2-7, with D possibly matching TRBD2 (5 bases). Looked up from germline, CDR1 is SEHNR and CDR2 is FQNEAQ (reference sequence). The CDR3 totals 12 residues. The germline V and J ends were trimmed by 5 bases and 2 bases, with 7 bases remaining between them. The DNA for the CDR3 is TGTGCCAGCAGCCTCGGGGCCTACGAGCAGTACTTC. Its translation: CASSLGAYEQYF.

The rearrangement joins TRBV30 to TRBJ1-4; D remains unclear. The CDR3 runs 12 residues. CDR1 is GTSNPN and CDR2 is SVGIG in the germline V gene (reference sequence). Trimming cost V 5 bases and J 6 bases, with 10 bases left between them. The chain's CDR3 is CAWGDLDEKLFF. The CDR3 DNA follows: TGTGCCTGGGGCGACTTGGATGAAAAACTGTTTTTT.

The chain carries TRBV7-8 and TRBJ2-6, with D perhaps matching TRBD2 (5 bases). The CDR3 covers 17 residues. The germline CDR1 and CDR2 sequences are SGHVS and FQNEAQ. V lost 1 base, J lost 4 bases, and 14 bases lay in between. Here the CDR3 DNA reads TGTGCCAGCAGCTTAGGACGCAGGAGGAAAGGGGCCAACGTCCTGACTTTC. Protein product: CASSLGRRRKGANVLTF.

The genes are TRBV11-2 and TRBJ1-5, with D possibly TRBD1 on 6 matching bases. The CDR3 loop spans 15 amino acids. Trimming cost V 1 base and J 5 bases, with 12 bases left between them. The germline gives CDR1 SGHAT, CDR2 FQNNGV. The CDR3 region has the DNA TGTGCCAGCAGCTTAGCCGCAGAGGGGGATCAGCCCCAGCATTTT. It is translated as CASSLAAEGDQPQHF.

With regard to this clone: The germline gene is not matched at one end of the junction; a read error may be the cause. The V and J genes are TRBV6-1 and TRBJ1-6; D gene ambiguous. Germline lookup yields CDR1 MNHNS and CDR2 SASEGT. This CDR3 has 14 amino acids. CDR3 in amino acids: CASSEGILNSPLHF. DNA of the CDR3: TGTGCCAGCAGCGAAGGCATCCTAAATTCACCCCTCCACTTT.

This clone was detected only a few times. The CDR3 reads CASSTTSGSAGTQYF. CDR3 sequence (DNA): TGTGCCAGCAGCACGACTAGCGGGAGTGCGGGTACGCAGTATTTT. The gene calls are TRBV7-3 and TRBJ2-3, with 12 bases identical to TRBD2. This CDR3 is 15 amino acids long. The ends lost 5 bases at V and 8 bases at J; junction bases unmatched: 8. Per the germline V gene, CDR1 is SGHTA and CDR2 is FQGTGA.

V gene TRBV5-1 combines with J gene TRBJ1-3, with TRBD1 as a possible D gene (6 bases). CDR1 is SGHRS and CDR2 is YFSETQ in the germline V gene. This CDR3 region has 14 residues. The V end lost 3 bases, the J end lost 4 bases, and 11 bases lay between the germline ends. This CDR3 is CASSSGQSGNTIYF. CDR3 nucleotide sequence: TGCGCCAGCAGCTCTGGACAGTCAGGAAACACCATATATTTT. The full variable domain, with the rest looked up from reference TRBV5-1 and TRBJ1-3, is KAGVTQTPRYLIKTRGQQVTLSCSPISGHRSVSWYQQTPGQGLQFLFEYFSETQRNKGNFPGRFSGRQFSNSRSEMNVSTLELGDSALYLCASSSGQSGNTIYFGEGSWLTVV.

This chain links TRBV4-2 with TRBJ2-2; D is uncertain. Trimming cost V 0 bases and J 6 bases, with 8 bases left between them. The V gene's germline CDR1 is LGHNA and CDR2 YNFKEQ. The CDR3 loop spans 14 amino acids. The CDR3 sequence is CASSQELYSGELFF. CDR3 bases: TGTGCCAGCAGCCAAGAGTTGTATTCCGGGGAGCTGTTTTTT.

The V call is TRBV5-6, the J call TRBJ1-6; D perhaps matches TRBD1 (5 bases). Trimming cost V 4 bases and J 10 bases, with 15 bases left between them. This CDR3 comprises 14 residues. Germline V CDR1 and CDR2: SGHDT, YYEEEE. The CDR3 loop reads CASSLDSSGSPLHF. The DNA of the CDR3 is TGTGCCAGCAGCCTCGACAGTTCTGGCTCACCCCTCCACTTT. Combining the CDR3 with reference TRBV5-6 and TRBJ1-6 gives the whole variable domain DAGVTQSPTHLIKTRGQQVTLRCSPKSGHDTVSWYQQALGQGPQFIFQYYEEEERQRGNFPDRFSGHQFPNYSSELNVNALLLGDSALYLCASSLDSSGSPLHFGNGTRLTVT.

This sequence joins TRBV7-2 and TRBJ1-2, with D perhaps matching TRBD1 (5 bases). The germline CDR1 and CDR2 sequences are SGHTA and FQGNSA. Trimming took 0 bases from V and 4 from J, leaving 12 bases between them. The CDR3 covers 15 residues. The CDR3 reads CASSLAGGSFYGYTF. CDR3 nucleotides: TGTGCCAGCAGCTTAGCGGGGGGTTCCTTCTATGGCTACACCTTC.

The chain links TRBV10-3 to TRBJ2-1; 10 bases agree with TRBD2. This CDR3 is built from 15 residues. In germline, CDR1 is ENHRY, CDR2 SYGVKD. The ends lost 2 bases at V and 7 bases at J; junction bases unmatched: 5. CDR3 loop: CAISEPAGGTNEQFF. In DNA form, the CDR3 reads TGTGCCATCAGTGAGCCAGCGGGAGGGACAAATGAGCAGTTCTTC.

The rearrangement joins TRBV18 to TRBJ1-4; 8 bases are shared with TRBD1. CDR3 size: 17 residues. Germline-derived CDR1 and CDR2 are KGHSH and LQKENI. With 0 bases clipped from V and 3 bases from J, the junction kept 6 bases outside the gene matches. The CDR3 DNA reads TGTGCCAGCTCACCACCGCAGGGGGCTGAGGCTAATGAAAAACTGTTTTTT. Translating gives CASSPPQGAEANEKLFF.

This clone was detected once. This chain connects TRBV10-3 to TRBJ2-1, with 7 nucleotides matching TRBD2. The CDR3 loop spans 15 amino acids. With 6 bases clipped from V and 4 bases from J, the junction kept 9 bases outside the gene matches. Germline CDR1 and CDR2: ENHRY and SYGVKD. The CDR3 here is CAISPASGAYNEQFF. In DNA form, the CDR3 reads TGTGCCATCAGCCCCGCTAGCGGAGCATACAATGAGCAGTTCTTC.

V is TRBV2 and J is TRBJ1-1, with D possibly TRBD1 on 6 matching bases. Deletions cut 6 bases from V and 4 bases from J, with 18 bases between. The CDR3 consists of 15 residues. Looked up from germline, CDR1 is SNHLY and CDR2 is FYNNEI. This chain's CDR3 is CASSLEGGAGTEAFF. For the CDR3, the DNA is TGTGCCAGCAGCCTTGAGGGGGGGGCTGGCACTGAAGCTTTCTTT. Variable domain in full (rest from reference TRBV2 and TRBJ1-1): EPEVTQTPSHQVTQMGQEVILRCVPISNHLYFYWYRQILGQKVEFLVSFYNNEISEKSEIFDDQFSVERPDGSNFTLKIRSTKLEDSAMYFCASSLEGGAGTEAFFGQGTRLTVV.

The chain uses TRBV6-5 and TRBJ1-1; maybe TRBD1 (5 bases). CDR3 length equals 13 residues. V was cut by 5 bases and J by 4 bases, with 11 bases left in between. From germline, CDR1 is MNHEY and CDR2 SVGAGI. CDR3 residues: CASSPQESTEAFF. The CDR3 DNA follows: TGTGCCAGCAGTCCACAGGAGAGCACTGAAGCTTTCTTT.

The CDR3 region is CASSLAETGREKLFF. CDR3 nucleotides: TGTGCCAGCAGCTTGGCCGAGACAGGGCGCGAAAAACTGTTTTTT. This sequence joins TRBV5-4 and TRBJ1-4; TRBD1 matches at 7 bases. V lost 0 bases and J lost 8; bases outside the gene matches: 7. The length of the CDR3 is 15 residues. From germline, CDR1 is SGHNT and CDR2 YYREEE (reference sequence).

The chain joins TRBV4-2 to TRBJ1-1, with a possible D match to TRBD1 (5 bases). From germline, CDR1 is LGHNA and CDR2 YNFKEQ. This CDR3 comprises 15 residues. Trimming took off 1 base at V and 1 base at J, with 10 bases between the two ends. In nucleotides, the CDR3 is TGTGCCAGCAGCCAAGCCGAAACAGGGAACACTGAAGCTTTCTTT. It specifies CASSQAETGNTEAFF.

This chain uses TRBV9 with TRBJ2-5, with D maybe TRBD1 (7 bases). This CDR3 is built from 16 residues. Germline-derived CDR1 and CDR2 are SGDLS and YYNGEE. Between the trimmed V and J ends, which lost 0 bases and 2 bases, there was a span of 14 bases. The CDR3 spells CASSVGAGQPQETQYF. CDR3 bases: TGTGCCAGCAGCGTAGGTGCGGGACAGCCTCAAGAGACCCAGTACTTC.

This chain joins TRBV7-9 and TRBJ1-2, with no clear D. Germline CDR1 reads SEHNR; CDR2 reads FQNEAQ (reference sequence). The CDR3 spans 15 residues. V was clipped by 5 bases and J by 4 bases, with 17 bases between them. The CDR3 DNA is TGTGCCAGCAGCCACCTAGAACGCGACTTCTATGGCTACACCTTC. As protein: CASSHLERDFYGYTF. Together with reference TRBV7-9 and TRBJ1-2, the CDR3 gives the full variable domain: DTGVSQNPRHKITKRGQNVTFRCDPISEHNRLYWYRQTLGQGPEFLTYFQNEAQLEKSRLLSDRFSAERPKGSFSTLEIQRTEQGDSAMYLCASSHLERDFYGYTFGSGTRLTVV.

This clone was counted a few times. The chain has TRBV4-3 and TRBJ2-3; D might be TRBD1 (8 bases). CDR3 length: 16 residues. The germline V gene encodes CDR1 LGHNA and CDR2 YSLEER. Trimming removed 3 bases at V and 7 bases at J, with 20 bases between. The CDR3 spells CASSQSGGAGANTQYF. CDR3 nucleotides: TGCGCCAGCAGCCAGTCAGGGGGCGCGGGGGCCAATACGCAGTATTTT.

This clone appeared a few times. The V gene is TRBV27, the J gene TRBJ1-4, with D perhaps TRBD1 (6 bases). The CDR3 covers 15 residues. Germline assignment: CDR1 MNHEY and CDR2 SMNVEV (reference sequence). With 6 bases removed from V and 0 bases from J, the gap between germline ends came to 11 bases. The CDR3, as DNA: TGTGCCAGCAGGCAGGGGTTGGCAACTAATGAAAAACTGTTTTTT. The encoded protein is CASRQGLATNEKLFF.